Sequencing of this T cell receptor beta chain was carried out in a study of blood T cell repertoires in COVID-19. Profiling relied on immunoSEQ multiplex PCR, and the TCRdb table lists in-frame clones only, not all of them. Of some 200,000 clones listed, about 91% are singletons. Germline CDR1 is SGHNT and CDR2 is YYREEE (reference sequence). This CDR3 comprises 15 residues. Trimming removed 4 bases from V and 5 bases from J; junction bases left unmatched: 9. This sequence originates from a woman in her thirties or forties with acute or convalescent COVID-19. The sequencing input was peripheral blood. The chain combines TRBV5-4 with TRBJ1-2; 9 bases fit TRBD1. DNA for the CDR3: TGTGCCAGCAGCGCAACGCCAGGACAGGGGTATGGCTACACCTTC. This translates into CASSATPGQGYGYTF.